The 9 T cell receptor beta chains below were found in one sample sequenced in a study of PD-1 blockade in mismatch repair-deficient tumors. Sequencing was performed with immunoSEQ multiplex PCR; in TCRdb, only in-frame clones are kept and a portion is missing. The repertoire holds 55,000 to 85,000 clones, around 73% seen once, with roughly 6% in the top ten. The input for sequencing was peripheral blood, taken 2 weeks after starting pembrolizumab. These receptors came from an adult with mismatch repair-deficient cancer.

The CDR3 is CASSLDHVTPGQSSYEQYF. The CDR3 DNA reads as TGTGCCAGCAGCTTAGACCATGTCACACCGGGACAGAGCTCCTACGAGCAGTACTTC. The chain recombines TRBV11-1 with TRBJ2-7; TRBD1 agrees at 7 bases. V gave up 1 base and J gave up 0 bases; unmatched junction bases: 15. CDR1 and CDR2 (germline): SGHAT, FQDESV (reference sequence). The CDR3 has 19 residues.

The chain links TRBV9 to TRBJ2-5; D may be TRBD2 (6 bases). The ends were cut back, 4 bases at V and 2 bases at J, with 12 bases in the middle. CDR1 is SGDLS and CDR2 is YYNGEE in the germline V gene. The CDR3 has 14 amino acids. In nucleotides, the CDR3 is TGTGCCAGCAGCCCCGGGACTGTGCAAGAGACCCAGTACTTC. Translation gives CASSPGTVQETQYF.

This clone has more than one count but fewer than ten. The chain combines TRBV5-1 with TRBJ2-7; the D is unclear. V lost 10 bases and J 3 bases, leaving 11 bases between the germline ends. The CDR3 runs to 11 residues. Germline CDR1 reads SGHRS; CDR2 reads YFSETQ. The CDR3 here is CAPALGYEQYF. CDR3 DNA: TGCGCCCCCGCCTTGGGCTACGAGCAGTACTTC.

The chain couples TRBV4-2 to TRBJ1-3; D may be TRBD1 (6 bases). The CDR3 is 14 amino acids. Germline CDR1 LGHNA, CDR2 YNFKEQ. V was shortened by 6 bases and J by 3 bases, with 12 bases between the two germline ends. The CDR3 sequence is CASSPQGSGNTIYF. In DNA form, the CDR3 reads TGTGCCAGCAGTCCCCAGGGGAGTGGAAACACCATATATTTT.

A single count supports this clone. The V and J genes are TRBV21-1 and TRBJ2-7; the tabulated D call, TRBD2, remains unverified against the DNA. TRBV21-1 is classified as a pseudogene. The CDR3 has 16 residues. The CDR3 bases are TGTGCCAGCAGTCAAACTAGCGGGATGAGCTCCTACGAGCAGTACTTC. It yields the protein CASSQTSGMSSYEQYF.

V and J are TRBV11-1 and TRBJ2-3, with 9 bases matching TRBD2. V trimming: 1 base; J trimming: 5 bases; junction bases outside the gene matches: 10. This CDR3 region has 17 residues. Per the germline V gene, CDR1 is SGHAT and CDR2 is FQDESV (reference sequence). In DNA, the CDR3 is TGTGCCAGCAGCTTAGGGGTCCGCGGGAGGGCCAAAGATACGCAGTATTTT. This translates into CASSLGVRGRAKDTQYF.

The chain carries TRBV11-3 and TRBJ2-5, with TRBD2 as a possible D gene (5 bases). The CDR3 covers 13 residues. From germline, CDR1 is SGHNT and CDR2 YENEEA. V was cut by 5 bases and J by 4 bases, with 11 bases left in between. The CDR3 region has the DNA TGTGCCAGCAGCCGCGAGGGTACAGAGACCCAGTACTTC. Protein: CASSREGTETQYF.

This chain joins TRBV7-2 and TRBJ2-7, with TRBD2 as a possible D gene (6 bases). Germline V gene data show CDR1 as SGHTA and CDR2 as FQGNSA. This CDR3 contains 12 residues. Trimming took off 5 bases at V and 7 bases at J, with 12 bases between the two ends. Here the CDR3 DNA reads TGTGCCAGCAGCAAGACTAGTGAGGAGCAGTACTTC. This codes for CASSKTSEEQYF.

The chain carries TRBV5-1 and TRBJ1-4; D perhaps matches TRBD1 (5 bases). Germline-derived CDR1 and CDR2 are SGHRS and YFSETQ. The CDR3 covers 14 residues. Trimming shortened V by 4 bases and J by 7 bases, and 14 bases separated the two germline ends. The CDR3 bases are TGCGCCAGCAGCCCCCAGGGACGGAGTGAAAAACTGTTTTTT. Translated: CASSPQGRSEKLFF.